This T cell receptor (beta chain) emerged from a study of blood T cell repertoires in COVID-19. Some clones are missing from TCRdb's copy, which holds only in-frame ones; the method was immunoSEQ multiplex PCR. This sample yields around 130,000 clones, of which approximately 86% are seen a single time; approximately 16% belongs to the top ten. The CDR3 extends over 15 amino acids. CDR1 and CDR2 (germline): SGHRS, YFSETQ. V was cut by 0 bases and J by 5 bases, with 13 bases left in between. This clone appeared a few times. The TCR originated in a woman aged 45-60 years who had recovered from COVID-19. The sample was peripheral blood. V usage is TRBV5-1 and J usage is TRBJ2-3; weak D call: TRBD2 (6 bases). As DNA, the CDR3 is TGCGCCAGCAGCTTGGATGTGGCGGGGATAGATACGCAGTATTTT. Amino acid sequence: CASSLDVAGIDTQYF.